The rows below give T cell receptor beta chains drawn from one sample of a study of T cell responses to AZD1222 COVID-19 vaccine. The method was immunoSEQ multiplex PCR; TCRdb's version includes in-frame clones alone and lacks a portion of them. The profile shows around 110,000 clones, 92% of them singletons. The sample was peripheral blood, taken 28 days after the second AZD1222 dose. The receptors shown here come from an adult who received the AZD1222 COVID-19 vaccine. CDR3s include the opening cysteine and the closing phenylalanine or tryptophan. Fields, in order: J gene, V gene, CDR3 protein.

TRBJ2-5,TRBV29-1,CSLRDSASETQYF
TRBJ2-7,TRBV2,CASSTGIIAEQYF
TRBJ1-1,TRBV19,CASSLKGRNTEAFF
TRBJ2-7,TRBV10-3,CAIGILRTGRGAYEQYF
TRBJ1-1,TRBV2,CASSQQVLGTEAFF
TRBJ2-6,TRBV15,CATSRDTLSGANVLTF
TRBJ2-2,TRBV4-3,CASSQDLGGFTGELFF
TRBJ1-5,TRBV20-1,CSASVTGAQRPYSNQPQHF
TRBJ1-4,TRBV9,CASSGGTAEKLFF
TRBJ2-1,TRBV5-1,CASSLVRREASQLNEQFF
TRBJ1-5,TRBV12-3/TRBV12-4,CASSGTDNQPQHF